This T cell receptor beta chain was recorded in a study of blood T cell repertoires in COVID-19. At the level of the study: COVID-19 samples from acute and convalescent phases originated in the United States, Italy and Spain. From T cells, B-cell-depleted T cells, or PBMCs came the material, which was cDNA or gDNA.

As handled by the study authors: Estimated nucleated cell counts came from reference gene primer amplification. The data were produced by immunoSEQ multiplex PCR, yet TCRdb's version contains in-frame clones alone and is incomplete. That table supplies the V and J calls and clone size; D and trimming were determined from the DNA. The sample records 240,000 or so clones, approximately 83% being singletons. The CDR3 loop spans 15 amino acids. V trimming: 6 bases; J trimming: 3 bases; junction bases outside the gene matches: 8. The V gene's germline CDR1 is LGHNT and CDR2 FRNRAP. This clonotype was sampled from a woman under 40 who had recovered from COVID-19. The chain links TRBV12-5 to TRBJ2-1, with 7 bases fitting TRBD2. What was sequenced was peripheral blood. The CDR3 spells CASGLRAGLYNEQFF. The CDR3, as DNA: TGTGCTAGTGGCCTTCGAGCGGGGCTCTACAATGAGCAGTTCTTC.